This T cell receptor beta chain was sequenced during a study of T cells in narcolepsy (dated by TCRdb to the late 2010s). For the study in its entirety: Healthy control donors were enrolled in the study alongside patients who had narcolepsy type 1 or type 2 (NT1, NT2). The study used TCR Vbeta sequencing to track clonotypes in blood and CSF while looking for autoreactive T cells in narcolepsy patients that target self-antigens of hypocretin neurons (hypocretin, TRIB2).

For TCR Vbeta sequencing, memory CD4+ T cells were sorted ex vivo from the peripheral blood of both healthy controls and narcolepsy patients. Worth noting for this clone: Its antigen remains unidentified. No much larger clone is present one base from it, and per-base qualities are unavailable.

Library construction relied on the immunoSEQ multiplex PCR assay. Here the immuneACCESS table is served through TCRdb, limited to in-frame sequences with V and J called. Missing clones are a known gap in these copies; in checked studies unresolved V genes cover under half, and the rest lacks a known reason. The sample table records about 41,000 clones; about 87% of these occur just once. The ten top clones hold around 1.2% of the sample. General conclusions and limits of the study: Certain blood memory CD4+ repertoires from patients and controls had no sequences that matched autoreactive T cell clones. Autoreactive clonotypes were reported to be detected serially in the blood of the same patients and of different patients, but not in the blood of healthy controls. Plots that compared CSF and blood CD4+ T cell clonotypes from the same patient highlighted HCRT-specific and TRIB2-specific autoreactive clonotypes. Numbers of sequenced blood memory CD4+ clonotypes were comparable, averaging around 40,000 in patients and approximately 30,000 in controls.

The CDR3 sequence holds 13 residues, the cysteine and phenylalanine included. Only the CDR3 DNA stays, 39 bases, in frame from base 1. At the junction V is shortened by 3 bases and J by 1 base, with 5 bases in between. According to the germline V gene, CDR1 reads SGHVS and CDR2 reads FQNEAQ. Source material: CD45RA- memory CD4+ T cells from PBMCs. The label giving this sample's cell subset or site can be read as: memory T cells sorted ex vivo from peripheral blood. Recombination joined TRBV7-8 with TRBJ2-3, with the identity of the D gene unclear. The sequence came from a human donor with narcolepsy. The nucleotide sequence is given as TGTGCCAGCAGCTTTGGGGGCACAGATACGCAGTATTTT. Translated, this is CASSFGGTDTQYF.